The 30 T cell receptor beta chains presented below share a single source sample, sequenced in a study of radiotherapy plus CTLA-4 blockade in lung cancer. Here immunoSEQ multiplex PCR was the method, and the copy in TCRdb shows in-frame clones only, minus some. The sample has some 78,000 clones, approximately 86% seen once. Sequenced here: peripheral blood, sampled from a patient treated with radiotherapy plus ipilimumab. These receptors originate from a human donor with non-small cell lung cancer who had stable disease on radiotherapy plus ipilimumab.

V gene TRBV9 combines with J gene TRBJ1-6; D is unclear. The CDR3 sequence is 14 residues long. Germline V lookup: CDR1 SGDLS, CDR2 YYNGEE. The V end was cut by 1 base, the J end by 9 bases, with 11 bases between. DNA for the CDR3: TGTGCCAGCAGCGTAAAGGCAGTGGGTTCACCCCTCCACTTT. Protein: CASSVKAVGSPLHF.

The genes are TRBV5-6 and TRBJ2-7, with 7 bases identical to TRBD2. Germline CDR1 reads SGHDT; CDR2 reads YYEEEE. The CDR3 spans 14 residues. Unmatched junction bases numbered 10, after V lost 5 bases and J lost 5 bases. The CDR3 nucleotides are TGTGCCAGCAGGGGGGAAGCGGGACTAAACGAGCAGTACTTC. It translates to CASRGEAGLNEQYF.

The chain combines TRBV5-6 with TRBJ2-5; no reliable D call. V gave up 0 bases and J gave up 4 bases, with 16 bases separating them. The germline gives CDR1 SGHDT, CDR2 YYEEEE. CDR3 length: 16 amino acids. In DNA, the CDR3 is TGTGCCAGCAGCTTGGTTGGACGCCAAACCGTAGAGACCCAGTACTTC. Protein sequence: CASSLVGRQTVETQYF.

In regard to this clone: An end of the junction does not agree with germline; a read error may underlie this. This chain uses TRBV7-7 with TRBJ2-2, with 9 bases aligning to TRBD2. The CDR3 consists of 15 residues. Germline V CDR1 and CDR2: SSHAT, FNYEAQ (reference sequence). CDR3 coding DNA: TGTGCTAGCAGCGAGGGACTAGCCGGGACCGGGGAGCTGTTTTTT. Its translation: CASSEGLAGTGELFF. Full variable domain (missing parts from reference TRBV7-7 and TRBJ2-2): GAGVSQSPRYKVTKRGQDVTLRCDPISSHATLYWYQQALGQGPEFLTYFNYEAQPDKSGLPSDRFSAERPEGSISTLTIQRTEQRDSAMYRCASSEGLAGTGELFFGEGSRLTVL.

V is TRBV23-1 and J is TRBJ2-7, with D tentatively TRBD2 (6 bases). Being an ORF, TRBV23-1 has a function that is uncertain. V shed 7 bases and J shed 0 bases, with 16 bases lying between them. The CDR3 runs 15 residues. CDR3 DNA: TGCGCCAGCATACTAACGGGACTGAACTCCTACGAGCAGTACTTC. Translation: CASILTGLNSYEQYF.

This clone was observed a handful of times. The chain has TRBV6-1 and TRBJ2-7; D is undetermined. V was clipped by 3 bases and J by 4 bases, with 7 bases between them. The CDR3 loop spans 12 amino acids. Per germline, CDR1 MNHNS and CDR2 SASEGT. The CDR3 region is CASSDVLYEQYF. The CDR3 nucleotides are TGTGCCAGCAGTGACGTCCTGTACGAGCAGTACTTC.

The rearrangement uses TRBV10-3 and TRBJ2-3, with 11 bases aligning to TRBD2. This CDR3 comprises 14 residues. Trimming cost V 9 bases and J 6 bases; bases outside gene matches: 8. CDR1 is ENHRY, CDR2 SYGVKD, per germline. CDR3 sequence: CAISLSGGVDTQYF. The CDR3 coding sequence is TGTGCCATTTCCCTTAGCGGGGGGGTGGATACGCAGTATTTT.

The rearrangement joins TRBV7-9 to TRBJ2-7, with 10 positions matching TRBD2. This CDR3 contains 14 residues. Per the germline V gene, CDR1 is SEHNR and CDR2 is FQNEAQ (reference sequence). J gave up 4 bases and V 5 bases, and 5 bases lay outside the gene matches. Here the CDR3 reads CASSGSGRTYEQYF. The DNA of the CDR3 is TGTGCCAGCAGCGGTAGCGGGAGGACTTACGAGCAGTACTTC.

V is TRBV28 and J is TRBJ1-5; 8 bases are a match to TRBD1. The CDR3 covers 17 residues. Germline values: CDR1 MDHEN, CDR2 SYDVKM. V trimming: 5 bases; J trimming: 1 base; junction bases outside the gene matches: 10. The CDR3, as DNA: TGTGCCAGCAGTGAATGGACAGGGATCCCGAGCAATCAGCCCCAGCATTTT. It specifies CASSEWTGIPSNQPQHF.

The chain uses TRBV28 and TRBJ2-2; 9 bases fit TRBD2. After removal of 6 bases from V and 2 bases from J, the junction contained 7 bases not matched to a gene. CDR1 and CDR2 (germline): MDHEN, SYDVKM. The CDR3 is 16 amino acids. CDR3 nucleotides: TGTGCCAGCAGCTACCCTAGCGGGATTAACACCGGGGAGCTGTTTTTT. Its translation is CASSYPSGINTGELFF.

CDR3 region: CASRSGRHSYNEQFF. The DNA for the CDR3 is TGTGCCAGCAGAAGCGGGAGACATTCCTACAATGAGCAGTTCTTC. The V gene is TRBV6-5, the J gene TRBJ2-1; 8 bases align to TRBD2. CDR1 and CDR2 from the germline V gene are MNHEY and SVGAGI. Trimming removed 6 bases from V and 1 base from J; junction bases left unmatched: 5. The CDR3 extends over 15 amino acids.

This clone was seen more than once but under ten times. The chain joins TRBV28 to TRBJ2-1; 12 bases map to TRBD2. Germline CDR1 and CDR2: MDHEN and SYDVKM. The ends lost 3 bases at V and 8 bases at J; junction bases unmatched: 5. The CDR3 spans 15 residues. The CDR3 region has the DNA TGTGCCAGCAGTTTGGCTAGCGGGAGGGTCGATGAGCAGTTCTTC. It codes for CASSLASGRVDEQFF. Filled out from reference TRBV28 and TRBJ2-1, the complete variable domain reads DVKVTQSSRYLVKRTGEKVFLECVQDMDHENMFWYRQDPGLGLRLIYFSYDVKMKEKGDIPEGYSVSREKKERFSLILESASTNQTSMYLCASSLASGRVDEQFFGPGTRLTVL.

The chain combines TRBV30 with TRBJ2-5; perhaps TRBD1 as D (6 bases). Trimming shortened V by 4 bases and J by 2 bases, and 14 bases separated the two germline ends. CDR1 GTSNPN and CDR2 SVGIG come from the germline V gene (reference sequence). The length of the CDR3 is 14 residues. Here the CDR3 DNA reads TGTGCCTGGAATCTCGGACAGTATCAAGAGACCCAGTACTTC. Translation gives CAWNLGQYQETQYF. Based on the CDR3 plus reference TRBV30 and TRBJ2-5, the full variable domain is SQTIHQWPATLVQPVGSPLSLECTVEGTSNPNLYWYRQAAGRGLQLLFYSVGIGQISSEVPQNLSASRPQDRQFILSSKKLLLSDSGFYLCAWNLGQYQETQYFGPGTRLLVL.

The chain links TRBV11-2 to TRBJ2-1; the D gene is possibly TRBD2 (6 bases). Germline values: CDR1 SGHAT, CDR2 FQNNGV. Trimming pared 5 bases from V and 1 base from J, leaving 15 bases between. The CDR3 has 16 residues. The CDR3 coding sequence is TGTGCCAGCAGCGCCCTGTTGGCGGGATCCTACAATGAGCAGTTCTTC. Encoded protein: CASSALLAGSYNEQFF.

This rearrangement joins TRBV28 to TRBJ2-1, with 9 bases matching TRBD1. This CDR3 spans 14 amino acids. Germline CDR1 reads MDHEN; CDR2 reads SYDVKM. The junction had 7 bases not matched to a gene; V was cut back by 6 bases and J by 7 bases. Here the CDR3 reads CASSRDRVSNEQFF. In DNA form, the CDR3 reads TGTGCCAGCAGCCGGGACAGGGTGTCGAATGAGCAGTTCTTC.

The table lists this clone with a few counts. The chain couples TRBV7-3 to TRBJ1-1, with a possible D match to TRBD1 (6 bases). The CDR3 is 16 residues long. The V end lost 5 bases, the J end lost 0 bases, and 16 bases lay between the germline ends. CDR1 and CDR2 (germline): SGHTA, FQGTGA. The CDR3 nucleotides read TGTGCCAGCAGCACACAGGGTTCCCTCCTGAACACTGAAGCTTTCTTT. Its protein is CASSTQGSLLNTEAFF.

The chain uses TRBV6-5 and TRBJ2-1, with 10 bases matching TRBD2. The J segment lost 7 bases and the V segment lost 5 bases, leaving 5 bases of the junction unmatched. Looked up from germline, CDR1 is MNHEY and CDR2 is SVGAGI. The CDR3 extends over 14 amino acids. This chain's CDR3 is CASSTSGVTNEQFF. The CDR3 nucleotides read TGTGCCAGCAGTACTAGCGGGGTTACGAATGAGCAGTTCTTC.

The gene calls are TRBV9 and TRBJ1-5; D remains ambiguous. Germline lookup yields CDR1 SGDLS and CDR2 YYNGEE. Trimming removed 0 bases at V and 7 bases at J, with 20 bases between. The CDR3 length is 17 residues. The CDR3, as DNA: TGTGCCAGCAGCGTAGGGGCTCGTTCCTCCACCAACCAGCCCCAGCATTTT. Translating gives CASSVGARSSTNQPQHF. Based on the CDR3 plus reference TRBV9 and TRBJ1-5, the full variable domain is DSGVTQTPKHLITATGQRVTLRCSPRSGDLSVYWYQQSLDQGLQFLIQYYNGEERAKGNILERFSAQQFPDLHSELNLSSLELGDSALYFCASSVGARSSTNQPQHFGDGTRLSIL.

The J gene is TRBJ2-6, the V gene TRBV7-9; D gene uncertain. This CDR3 is 18 amino acids long. Trimming left V 1 base short and J 0 bases short, with 13 bases between. The germline gives CDR1 SEHNR, CDR2 FQNEAQ (reference sequence). This CDR3 is CASSLVHELFSGANVLTF. The CDR3 DNA reads as TGTGCCAGCAGCTTAGTACATGAATTGTTCTCTGGGGCCAACGTCCTGACTTTC.

This chain connects TRBV11-2 to TRBJ2-5, with 10 bases aligning to TRBD1. Germline V gene lookup returns CDR1 SGHAT and CDR2 FQNNGV. The CDR3 is made up of 14 amino acids. V was pared by 5 bases and J by 4 bases, with 4 bases of the junction left unmatched. CDR3 nucleotides: TGTGCCAGCAGCCTGGACAGGGGGGGAGAGACCCAGTACTTC. Amino acid sequence: CASSLDRGGETQYF.

This sequence joins TRBV5-4 and TRBJ2-5; 11 bases are shared with TRBD2. The V segment lost 4 bases and the J segment 1 base; nucleotides outside the gene matches: 12. The CDR3 is 18 amino acids. Germline loops: CDR1 SGHNT, CDR2 YYREEE (reference sequence). CDR3 protein: CASSSSGGAPLGQETQYF. Written as DNA, the CDR3 is TGTGCCAGCAGCAGTAGCGGGGGGGCCCCTCTGGGCCAAGAGACCCAGTACTTC. Variable domain in full (rest from reference TRBV5-4 and TRBJ2-5): ETGVTQSPTHLIKTRGQQVTLRCSSQSGHNTVSWYQQALGQGPQFIFQYYREEENGRGNFPPRFSGLQFPNYSSELNVNALELDDSALYLCASSSSGGAPLGQETQYFGPGTRLLVL.

V and J are TRBV11-2 and TRBJ1-2, with D perhaps TRBD1 (6 bases). Trimming removed 0 bases from V and 4 bases from J, with 12 bases in between. CDR3 length: 15 amino acids. Germline loops: CDR1 SGHAT, CDR2 FQNNGV. DNA of the CDR3: TGTGCCAGCAGCTTAGACCCGGGGGGCATCTATGGCTACACCTTC. This codes for CASSLDPGGIYGYTF.

This chain connects TRBV7-6 to TRBJ2-1, with 8 bases that match TRBD2. The CDR3 spans 16 residues. Germline loops: CDR1 SGHVS, CDR2 FNYEAQ. After removal of 1 base from V and 7 bases from J, the junction contained 9 bases not matched to a gene. As DNA, the CDR3 is TGTGCCAGCAGCTTAGGTGTCGGGGGGGCCGGGAATGAGCAGTTCTTC. Amino acids: CASSLGVGGAGNEQFF.

The chain employs TRBV7-2 and TRBJ1-1; 7 nucleotides align to TRBD1. The CDR3 spans 15 residues. Germline loops: CDR1 SGHTA, CDR2 FQGNSA. Germline trimming cut 5 bases from V and 0 bases from J; bases unmatched to any gene: 6. CDR3 protein: CASSSQGQMNTEAFF. The DNA for the CDR3 is TGTGCCAGCAGCAGCCAGGGACAGATGAACACTGAAGCTTTCTTT.

In this sample, this clone turned up a few times. This sequence joins TRBV5-1 and TRBJ2-7; D might be TRBD1 or TRBD2, each matching 5 bases. CDR1 and CDR2 (germline): SGHRS, YFSETQ. The CDR3 extends over 17 amino acids. V shed 3 bases and J shed 4 bases, with 23 bases lying between them. CDR3 protein: CASSSPTDGGWSYEQYF. CDR3 nucleotides: TGCGCCAGCAGCTCGCCCACGGATGGGGGATGGAGTTACGAGCAGTACTTC.

The chain uses TRBV18 and TRBJ2-7; perhaps TRBD2 as D (6 bases). V lost 3 bases and J 4 bases, leaving 16 bases between the germline ends. The CDR3 totals 15 residues. Germline CDR1 KGHSH, CDR2 LQKENI. CDR3: CASSPGYGGKYEQYF. CDR3 DNA: TGTGCCAGCTCACCCGGGTATGGGGGGAAGTACGAGCAGTACTTC.

This chain links TRBV7-2 with TRBJ1-5, with 8 positions matching TRBD1. J was trimmed by 4 bases and V by 3 bases; bases with no gene match: 8. Germline values: CDR1 SGHTA, CDR2 FQGNSA. This CDR3 is 16 amino acids long. CDR3 sequence: CASSLETGARNQPQHF. As DNA, the CDR3 is TGTGCCAGCAGCTTGGAGACAGGGGCTCGGAATCAGCCCCAGCATTTT.

The rearrangement links TRBV7-2 to TRBJ2-1; D perhaps matches TRBD1 (6 bases). The CDR3 extends over 15 amino acids. With 3 bases removed from V and 5 bases from J, the gap between germline ends came to 14 bases. Germline CDR1 SGHTA, CDR2 FQGNSA. The CDR3 bases are TGTGCCAGCAGCTTTGGGCCCTCAGGGGACAATGAGCAGTTCTTC. Translating it yields CASSFGPSGDNEQFF. Full variable domain (rest looked up from reference TRBV7-2 and TRBJ2-1): GAGVSQSPSNKVTEKGKDVELRCDPISGHTALYWYRQSLGQGLEFLIYFQGNSAPDKSGLPSDRFSAERTGGSVSTLTIQRTQQEDSAVYLCASSFGPSGDNEQFFGPGTRLTVL.

The chain recombines TRBV7-2 with TRBJ1-2; D remains unclear. Germline CDR1 SGHTA, CDR2 FQGNSA. There are 16 residues in the CDR3. Trimming took off 5 bases at V and 5 bases at J, with 21 bases between the two ends. CDR3 coding DNA: TGTGCCAGCAGCCGACCGCCTCCAGCGGGAAGGTATGGCTACACCTTC. Translation: CASSRPPPAGRYGYTF.

CDR3 loop: CASSSIAGFLYEQYF. The CDR3 DNA is TGTGCCAGCAGCTCGATAGCGGGATTCCTCTACGAGCAGTACTTC. The rearrangement links TRBV7-8 to TRBJ2-7; 8 bases fit TRBD2. The junction had 8 bases not matched to a gene; V was cut back by 4 bases and J by 3 bases. Germline CDR1 SGHVS, CDR2 FQNEAQ. The CDR3 consists of 15 residues.